This is a list of T cell receptor beta chains from one sample in a study of CXCR3-negative and CXCR3-positive naive CD8 T cells. After re-calling the 5' RACE reads, TCRdb lists one entry per CDR3 protein, DNA absent. Its table records fewer than 55,000 distinct CDR3 sequences. Sequenced material: naive CXCR3- CD8+ T cells from blood. The receptors were gathered from a human donor in good health. Some clones in this sample may be carry-over from other donors' samples. Each CDR3 is given with its conserved first and last residue. Only part of the rows carry a size: once, few, many, or a class if the clone is expanded.

clone size | CDR3 length | J gene | V gene | CDR3 protein
. | 16 | TRBJ1-1 | TRBV20-1 | CSSYSPGQELNTEAFF
. | 17 | TRBJ2-3 | TRBV2 | CASIRGQALSSTDTQYF
. | 16 | TRBJ2-1 | TRBV5-1 | CASSLEGGGAYNEQFF
. | 13 | TRBJ2-7 | TRBV28 | CASSAGTGNKQYF
medium-sized | 15 | TRBJ2-1 | TRBV4-3 | CASSQQGGGVNEQFF
. | 18 | TRBJ2-2 | TRBV4-1 | CASSLKSLAGKLTGELFF
. | 13 | TRBJ2-2 | TRBV7-8 | CASSLPYTGELFF
. | 16 | TRBJ2-7 | TRBV20-1 | CSADAPTGARDYEQYF
. | 15 | TRBJ1-5 | TRBV28 | CASTTGAHSNQPQHF
. | 18 | TRBJ1-1 | TRBV19 | CASSPRTAHSWLNTEAFF
. | 12 | TRBJ2-2 | TRBV29-1 | CSVLLDTGELFF
. | 15 | TRBJ2-5 | TRBV15 | CATSPRTSEWETQYF
. | 15 | TRBJ2-1 | TRBV4-1 | CASSSEPSSYNEQFF
medium-sized | 15 | TRBJ2-7 | TRBV7-2 | CASRLDSLANYEQYF
. | 13 | TRBJ2-2 | TRBV29-1 | CSVVTQNTGELFF
. | 16 | TRBJ1-1 | TRBV21-1 | CASTRGAEQMNTEAFF
. | 13 | TRBJ2-2 | TRBV29-1 | CSVARSPGGELFF
. | 13 | TRBJ2-1 | TRBV7-9 | CASSPGADNEQFF
. | 17 | TRBJ2-1 | TRBV20-1 | CSAPTSGGPQGYNEQFF
. | 16 | TRBJ2-7 | TRBV4-3 | CASSQGGGLRSYEQYF
. | 14 | TRBJ2-1 | TRBV28 | CASSPRGRLNEQFF
. | 12 | TRBJ1-5 | TRBV28 | CASSWPNQPQHF
. | 15 | TRBJ1-1 | TRBV14 | CASSLYRGMNTEAFF
. | 15 | TRBJ1-1 | TRBV9 | CASSGHRGLNTEAFF
. | 15 | TRBJ2-7 | TRBV29-1 | CSVVSTAPPSYEQYF
. | 16 | TRBJ2-7 | TRBV6-5 | CASSLGGTGLTYEQYF
. | 17 | TRBJ1-1 | TRBV27 | CASSLGSWGEVNTEAFF
. | 13 | TRBJ1-1 | TRBV27 | CASSFTGNSEAFF
. | 14 | TRBJ2-1 | TRBV7-8 | CASSSTGPQSEQFF
. | 15 | TRBJ1-5 | TRBV13 | CASSLGTGANQPQHF
. | 14 | TRBJ2-1 | TRBV7-6 | CASSLDPDYGEQFF
. | 17 | TRBJ2-1 | TRBV6-5 | CASSYSYRKISYNEQFF
. | 15 | TRBJ1-1 | TRBV15 | CATSRALGANTEAFF
. | 16 | TRBJ1-6 | TRBV28 | CASSSDDSPYNSPLHF
. | 14 | TRBJ1-2 | TRBV27 | CASSLGASGYGYTF